These 30 T cell receptor beta chains originate from one sample sequenced in a study of shared clonotypes between healthy human individuals. Profiled with immunoSEQ multiplex PCR; TCRdb holds only in-frame clones, not every one. The sample comprises over 2,000,000 clones, around 93% of which are singletons, and more than 1.5% rests with the top ten. Selected positively for CCR7 and CD45RO-negative, naive CD8 cells excluded terminally differentiated effector memory CD45RA+ cells. Specimen: naive CD8+ T cells from PBMCs. These TCRs come from a man younger than 35 in good health. Some clones in this sample may be carry-over from other donors' samples.

This chain connects TRBV25-1 to TRBJ1-1; TRBD1 might be the D (6 bases). The CDR3 contains 14 residues. CDR1 and CDR2 (germline): MGHDK, SYGVNS. Trimming took off 8 bases at V and 6 bases at J, with 19 bases between the two ends. CDR3 in DNA: TGTGCCAGCGGCGAGGACAGTATGTGGGCTGAAGCTTTCTTT. Its translation: CASGEDSMWAEAFF.

This clone was seen just once. The V gene is TRBV7-6, the J gene TRBJ2-3, with 8 bases fitting TRBD2. With V trimmed by 0 bases and J by 4 bases, 12 bases remained unmatched. In germline, CDR1 is SGHVS, CDR2 FNYEAQ. This CDR3 has 18 amino acids. Here the CDR3 reads CASSLALGLAGLSDTQYF. The CDR3 coding sequence is TGTGCCAGCAGCTTAGCGCTGGGGCTAGCGGGTTTGTCAGATACGCAGTATTTT.

The J gene is TRBJ2-2, the V gene TRBV30; 9 positions agree with TRBD2. There are 17 residues in the CDR3. Germline values: CDR1 GTSNPN, CDR2 SVGIG (reference sequence). V lost 0 bases, J lost 8 bases, and 13 bases stayed unmatched. The CDR3 DNA reads TGTGCCTGGAGTGTACTGAAGTGGCGGGAGGGGTATGGGGAGCTGTTTTTT. It codes for CAWSVLKWREGYGELFF.

Regarding this clone: Other nucleotide sequences from this sample produce the same CDR3. The chain recombines TRBV19 with TRBJ1-2, with 7 bases fitting TRBD1. The CDR3 contains 14 residues. Germline V CDR1 and CDR2: LNHDA, SQIVND (reference sequence). J was trimmed by 4 bases and V by 3 bases; bases with no gene match: 5. CDR3 in DNA: TGTGCCAGTAGTATTGGCGGGACAGCCTATGGCTACACCTTC. Protein: CASSIGGTAYGYTF.

V gene TRBV27 combines with J gene TRBJ2-7, with 9 positions matching TRBD2. The CDR3 extends over 13 amino acids. Germline-derived CDR1 and CDR2 are MNHEY and SMNVEV (reference sequence). With V trimmed by 7 bases and J by 3 bases, 4 bases remained unmatched. CDR3 region: CASMGRGGYEQYF. CDR3 sequence (DNA): TGTGCCAGCATGGGGCGGGGGGGCTACGAGCAGTACTTC.

The rearrangement uses TRBV5-1 and TRBJ2-1; D perhaps matches TRBD2 (5 bases). The CDR3 has 14 amino acids. The V end lost 0 bases, the J end lost 9 bases, and 13 bases lay between the germline ends. Germline CDR1 is SGHRS and CDR2 is YFSETQ. CDR3 sequence reads: CASSLVGSAGEQFF. CDR3 in DNA: TGCGCCAGCAGCTTGGTAGGGAGCGCAGGTGAGCAGTTCTTC.

Of note for this clone: Distinct nucleotide sequences in the sample also encode this CDR3. V and J are TRBV7-9 and TRBJ2-2; D is ambiguous. This CDR3 spans 12 amino acids. V dropped 5 bases and J dropped 5 bases, with 6 bases sitting between them. The V gene's germline CDR1 is SEHNR and CDR2 FQNEAQ (reference sequence). Here the CDR3 reads CASSPGTGELFF. For the CDR3, the DNA is TGTGCCAGCAGCCCCGGGACCGGGGAGCTGTTTTTT.

J is TRBJ2-7 and V is TRBV19, with D perhaps matching TRBD2 (5 bases). Germline V gene data show CDR1 as LNHDA and CDR2 as SQIVND (reference sequence). The V end lost 3 bases, the J end lost 5 bases, and 14 bases lay between the germline ends. The CDR3 runs to 14 residues. The CDR3 reads CASSIGLALDEQYF. CDR3 nucleotide sequence: TGTGCCAGTAGTATCGGGCTAGCTCTGGACGAGCAGTACTTC.

The rearrangement uses TRBV6-1 and TRBJ2-7, with D possibly matching TRBD2 (6 bases). V was cut by 3 bases and J by 2 bases, with 14 bases left in between. Germline V lookup: CDR1 MNHNS, CDR2 SASEGT. This CDR3 has 15 residues. CDR3: CASSDGGTPTYEQYF. The CDR3 coding sequence is TGTGCCAGCAGTGATGGCGGGACTCCCACCTACGAGCAGTACTTC.

This chain connects TRBV5-4 to TRBJ2-1; no reliable D call. Between the trimmed V and J ends, which lost 0 bases and 3 bases, there was a span of 7 bases. Germline loops: CDR1 SGHNT, CDR2 YYREEE (reference sequence). The CDR3 has 14 residues. This CDR3 reads CASSLAGFYNEQFF. The CDR3 nucleotides read TGTGCCAGCAGCTTGGCGGGCTTCTACAATGAGCAGTTCTTC.

This CDR3 is CASSHLLARADTQYF. The CDR3 nucleotides read TGTGCCAGCAGCCACCTATTAGCCAGGGCAGATACGCAGTATTTT. V gene TRBV5-6 combines with J gene TRBJ2-3; TRBD1 might be the D (5 bases). The V end was cut by 4 bases, the J end by 4 bases, with 16 bases between. This CDR3 contains 15 residues. Germline V gene sequence: CDR1 SGHDT, CDR2 YYEEEE.

On this clone: Other DNA sequences in this sample translate to the same CDR3. The J gene is TRBJ2-7, the V gene TRBV29-1; D is uncertain. Looked up from germline, CDR1 is SQVTM and CDR2 is ANQGSEA. Trimming cost V 4 bases and J 0 bases, with 7 bases left between them. The CDR3 runs 12 residues. CDR3 sequence reads: CSVVSDSYEQYF. The CDR3 region has the DNA TGCAGCGTTGTTTCGGACTCCTACGAGCAGTACTTC.

The chain is built from TRBV4-3 and TRBJ1-4; D is ambiguous. Germline-derived CDR1 and CDR2 are LGHNA and YSLEER. The V end was cut by 0 bases, the J end by 14 bases, with 19 bases between. The CDR3 runs 15 residues. The CDR3 DNA is TGCGCCAGCAGCCAAGATAGTAGAACTCATGCGGGCCTGTTTTTT. Amino acid sequence: CASSQDSRTHAGLFF.

This chain links TRBV14 with TRBJ2-5; 7 bases map to TRBD2. The germline V gene encodes CDR1 SGHDN and CDR2 FVKESK. The length of the CDR3 is 15 residues. The V gene end was trimmed by 4 bases and the J gene end by 1 base; junction bases not matched to a gene: 6. The chain's CDR3 is CASSPRRGTQETQYF. The DNA for the CDR3 is TGTGCCAGCAGCCCTCGGCGGGGGACCCAAGAGACCCAGTACTTC.

The V call is TRBV12-5, the J call TRBJ2-3, with 10 bases lining up with TRBD1. The CDR3 is 14 amino acids. The J segment lost 4 bases and the V segment lost 5 bases, leaving 3 bases of the junction unmatched. The V gene's germline CDR1 is LGHNT and CDR2 FRNRAP. CDR3: CASGHGQGADTQYF. In DNA, the CDR3 is TGTGCTAGTGGTCACGGACAGGGGGCAGATACGCAGTATTTT.

The chain recombines TRBV28 with TRBJ1-5; no clear D. In germline, CDR1 is MDHEN, CDR2 SYDVKM. V shed 3 bases and J shed 7 bases, with 13 bases lying between them. This CDR3 is built from 14 residues. CDR3 DNA sequence: TGTGCCAGCAGTTTGGGATCGGGTAGCCAGCCCCAGCATTTT. This translates into CASSLGSGSQPQHF.

The J gene is TRBJ2-5, the V gene TRBV25-1, with a weak D call TRBD1 (5 bases). CDR1 is MGHDK and CDR2 is SYGVNS in the germline V gene. This CDR3 comprises 15 residues. Trimming removed 3 bases from V and 3 bases from J, with 14 bases in between. In DNA, the CDR3 is TGTGCCAGCAGTGAGCCTTTGGAACAGGAAGAGACCCAGTACTTC. Translation: CASSEPLEQEETQYF.

V gene TRBV5-4 combines with J gene TRBJ2-2, with D possibly matching TRBD1 (6 bases). V lost 1 base to trimming and J lost 6 bases, with 7 bases between them. Germline V gives CDR1 SGHNT, CDR2 YYREEE (reference sequence). This CDR3 contains 13 residues. The DNA for the CDR3 is TGTGCCAGCAGCTTGAGGGGGTCCGGGGAGCTGTTTTTT. As protein: CASSLRGSGELFF.

The chain uses TRBV11-2 and TRBJ2-7, with TRBD2 matching over 8 bases. V lost 2 bases to trimming and J lost 5 bases; unmatched junction nucleotides: 8. The CDR3 spans 15 residues. Germline loops: CDR1 SGHAT, CDR2 FQNNGV. The CDR3 reads CASSLYGRDGDEQYF. CDR3 in DNA: TGTGCCAGCAGCTTATACGGGAGGGACGGTGACGAGCAGTACTTC.

The gene calls are TRBV29-1 and TRBJ2-7; the D is unclear. Looked up from germline, CDR1 is SQVTM and CDR2 is ANQGSEA. Trimming left V 3 bases short and J 5 bases short, with 14 bases between. The CDR3 covers 13 residues. The CDR3 DNA is TGCAGCGTTGATTTAGGGATGGCGAACGAGCAGTACTTC. Amino acids: CSVDLGMANEQYF.

V usage is TRBV9 and J usage is TRBJ2-1; 11 positions match TRBD2. Germline V gene sequence: CDR1 SGDLS, CDR2 YYNGEE. With V trimmed by 2 bases and J by 3 bases, 7 bases remained unmatched. This CDR3 comprises 17 residues. In nucleotides, the CDR3 is TGTGCCAGCAGCGTCAATAGCGGGAGGGCTTTCTACAATGAGCAGTTCTTC. This codes for CASSVNSGRAFYNEQFF. Based on the CDR3 plus reference TRBV9 and TRBJ2-1, the full variable domain is DSGVTQTPKHLITATGQRVTLRCSPRSGDLSVYWYQQSLDQGLQFLIQYYNGEERAKGNILERFSAQQFPDLHSELNLSSLELGDSALYFCASSVNSGRAFYNEQFFGPGTRLTVL.

V and J are TRBV4-1 and TRBJ1-1; no clear D. Germline V gene data show CDR1 as MGHRA and CDR2 as YSYEKL. V was shortened by 2 bases and J by 1 base, with 11 bases between the two germline ends. The CDR3 is 15 amino acids. In DNA, the CDR3 is TGCGCCAGCAGCCAACATTACGGAGGGAACACTGAAGCTTTCTTT. It yields the protein CASSQHYGGNTEAFF.

In nucleotides, the CDR3 is TGTGCCACCAGAAGAAAAGGTGCCTACGAGCAGTACTTC. This codes for CATRRKGAYEQYF. V and J are TRBV15 and TRBJ2-7; D unresolved. The CDR3 sequence is 13 residues long. CDR1 and CDR2 (germline): LNHNV, YYDKDF (reference sequence). Trimming removed 6 bases from V and 2 bases from J, with 11 bases in between.

The chain has TRBV6-4 and TRBJ2-1; 8 bases line up with TRBD2. V shed 6 bases and J 0 bases; nucleotides not matched to a gene: 13. The germline CDR1 and CDR2 sequences are MRHNA and SNTAGT. CDR3 length: 18 residues. The CDR3 DNA reads as TGTGCCAGCAGGAAAAGCGGGAGCCCCGAGGGCTCCTACAATGAGCAGTTCTTC. Its translation: CASRKSGSPEGSYNEQFF.

The CDR3 spells CASSLSSGGQPQHF. DNA of the CDR3: TGTGCCAGCAGCTTATCGTCAGGGGGTCAGCCCCAGCATTTT. The J gene is TRBJ1-5, the V gene TRBV5-6, with 7 bases matching TRBD1. The CDR3 runs to 14 residues. Germline CDR1 SGHDT, CDR2 YYEEEE. Trimming removed 2 bases from V and 6 bases from J; junction bases left unmatched: 5. The variable domain in full, with the rest retrieved from reference TRBV5-6 and TRBJ1-5, is DAGVTQSPTHLIKTRGQQVTLRCSPKSGHDTVSWYQQALGQGPQFIFQYYEEEERQRGNFPDRFSGHQFPNYSSELNVNALLLGDSALYLCASSLSSGGQPQHFGDGTRLSIL.

The V and J genes are TRBV9 and TRBJ2-6, with D perhaps matching TRBD2 (5 bases). The germline V gene has CDR1 SGDLS and CDR2 YYNGEE. V shed 2 bases and J shed 0 bases, with 12 bases lying between them. CDR3 length: 17 amino acids. The CDR3 loop reads CASSVRAGNSGANVLTF. The CDR3 DNA follows: TGTGCCAGCAGCGTTCGGGCCGGGAACTCTGGGGCCAACGTCCTGACTTTC.

This sequence joins TRBV28 and TRBJ1-5; TRBD1 matches at 7 bases. The V segment lost 2 bases and the J segment 3 bases; nucleotides outside the gene matches: 19. CDR3 length: 20 amino acids. From germline, CDR1 is MDHEN and CDR2 SYDVKM. The CDR3 sequence is CASSLVLLDRSIDSNQPQHF. The CDR3 nucleotides are TGTGCCAGCAGTTTAGTTCTTCTGGACAGGTCTATAGATTCCAATCAGCCCCAGCATTTT.

The chain recombines TRBV7-9 with TRBJ2-1, with 11 positions matching TRBD1. CDR1 is SEHNR, CDR2 FQNEAQ, per germline (reference sequence). V shed 5 bases, J shed 0 bases, and the junction held 6 bases outside the gene matches. The CDR3 contains 17 residues. Here the CDR3 DNA reads TGTGCCAGCAGCCACGGGACAGGGGGACTCTCCTACAATGAGCAGTTCTTC. Amino acid sequence: CASSHGTGGLSYNEQFF.

The chain links TRBV10-3 to TRBJ1-2; D remains unclear. V was shortened by 0 bases and J by 4 bases, with 9 bases between the two germline ends. Germline V lookup: CDR1 ENHRY, CDR2 SYGVKD. CDR3 size: 14 residues. The CDR3 region is CAISESAGIYGYTF. The CDR3 nucleotides read TGTGCCATCAGTGAGTCCGCCGGGATCTATGGCTACACCTTC.

The chain combines TRBV27 with TRBJ1-1; D perhaps matches TRBD1 (5 bases). V lost 6 bases and J 0 bases, leaving 17 bases between the germline ends. There are 16 residues in the CDR3. Germline CDR1 and CDR2: MNHEY and SMNVEV (reference sequence). The CDR3 region is CASSPSAGHLNTEAFF. For the CDR3, the DNA is TGTGCCAGCAGCCCCTCCGCCGGACACCTGAACACTGAAGCTTTCTTT.